Listed below are T cell receptor beta chains from one sample, sequenced in a study of neurological immune-mediated disorders. TCRdb re-called the 5' RACE reads with MiXCR, one entry per CDR3 protein. The profile shows approximately 16,000 distinct CDR3 sequences, 20% to 25% of them singletons. Input material: PBMCs. The origin of the receptors is a middle-aged man in good health. Both conserved end residues are part of each CDR3. Fields, in order: D gene, clone size, J gene, V gene, CDR3 DNA, CDR3 protein. D genes are given only for firm matches. Clone sizes are given selectively: once, few, many, or a class where the clone is expanded.

D gene: -
clone size: medium-sized
J gene: TRBJ1-2
V gene: TRBV18
CDR3 DNA: TGTGCCAGCTCACCTTTTCAGGGCCCTCATCCCCAATATGGCTACACCTTC
CDR3 protein: CASSPFQGPHPQYGYTF

D gene: -
clone size: few
J gene: TRBJ2-2
V gene: TRBV7-2
CDR3 DNA: TGTGCCAGCAGCGTTACCCCGGGAGTCGGGGAGCTGTTTTTT
CDR3 protein: CASSVTPGVGELFF

D gene: TRBD1
clone size: few
J gene: TRBJ2-7
V gene: TRBV28
CDR3 DNA: TGTGCCAGCAACAGACAGGGCGGTAACGAGCAGTACTTC
CDR3 protein: CASNRQGGNEQYF

D gene: TRBD1
clone size: medium-sized
J gene: TRBJ1-4
V gene: TRBV12-3/TRBV12-4
CDR3 DNA: TGTGCCAGCAGTCCGGGACAGGGAAGTGAAAAACTGTTTTTT
CDR3 protein: CASSPGQGSEKLFF

D gene: -
clone size: many
J gene: TRBJ2-3
V gene: TRBV6-2/TRBV6-3
CDR3 DNA: TGTGCCAGCAGTTACGGCGTCCTCACAGATACGCAGTATTTT
CDR3 protein: CASSYGVLTDTQYF

D gene: -
clone size: -
J gene: TRBJ2-6
V gene: TRBV18
CDR3 DNA: TGTGCCAGCTCACCACAGGGTACTGGGGCCAACGTCCTGACTTTC
CDR3 protein: CASSPQGTGANVLTF

D gene: TRBD1
clone size: many
J gene: TRBJ1-5
V gene: TRBV5-6
CDR3 DNA: TGTGCCAGCAGCGCCAGGACAGGGGGCAATCAGCCCCAGCATTTT
CDR3 protein: CASSARTGGNQPQHF

D gene: TRBD1
clone size: -
J gene: TRBJ2-1
V gene: TRBV29-1
CDR3 DNA: TGCAGCGTCAGGAACAGGGGTCGCGACAATGAGCAGTTCTTC
CDR3 protein: CSVRNRGRDNEQFF

D gene: TRBD2
clone size: many
J gene: TRBJ2-3
V gene: TRBV5-6
CDR3 DNA: TGTGCCAGCAGCTGGAGCCTACTGGGAGGGGGCACAGATACGCAGTATTTT
CDR3 protein: CASSWSLLGGGTDTQYF

D gene: TRBD2
clone size: few
J gene: TRBJ2-1
V gene: TRBV5-1
CDR3 DNA: TGCGCCAGCAGTGGGGGTAGCGGGAGAAGCTCCTACAATGAGCAGTTCTTC
CDR3 protein: CASSGGSGRSSYNEQFF

D gene: -
clone size: -
J gene: TRBJ2-7
V gene: TRBV19
CDR3 DNA: TGTGCCAGTAGTATCAGGGCGAACTCCTACGAGCAGTACTTC
CDR3 protein: CASSIRANSYEQYF

D gene: -
clone size: many
J gene: TRBJ1-4
V gene: TRBV29-1
CDR3 DNA: TGCAGTGCCCAGTCGGGGAGGGGTGAAAAACTGTTTTTT
CDR3 protein: CSAQSGRGEKLFF

D gene: -
clone size: -
J gene: TRBJ2-1
V gene: TRBV20-1
CDR3 DNA: TGCAGTGCTAGAGGCGAGGTAGCCTACAATGAGCAGTTCTTC
CDR3 protein: CSARGEVAYNEQFF

D gene: -
clone size: -
J gene: TRBJ2-7
V gene: TRBV18
CDR3 DNA: TGTGCCAGATCACCAAACTACGAGCAGTACTTC
CDR3 protein: CARSPNYEQYF

D gene: -
clone size: many
J gene: TRBJ2-7
V gene: TRBV7-2
CDR3 DNA: TGTGCCAGCAGCTACTCAGGGGGGGCCTACGAGCAGTACTTC
CDR3 protein: CASSYSGGAYEQYF

D gene: -
clone size: -
J gene: TRBJ2-1
V gene: TRBV20-1
CDR3 DNA: TGCAGTGCTTCCCGACCGGGACTCCTCCCCAATGAGCAGTTCTTC
CDR3 protein: CSASRPGLLPNEQFF

D gene: -
clone size: many
J gene: TRBJ2-7
V gene: TRBV4-3
CDR3 DNA: TGCGCCAGCAGCCAAGCCCAAGGGGCGTACGAGCAGTACTTC
CDR3 protein: CASSQAQGAYEQYF

D gene: TRBD2
clone size: -
J gene: TRBJ2-1
V gene: TRBV11-2
CDR3 DNA: TGTGCCAGCAGCTTAGGTCGGAGCGGGAGACGCGGTGAGCAGTTCTTC
CDR3 protein: CASSLGRSGRRGEQFF

D gene: -
clone size: medium-sized
J gene: TRBJ1-4
V gene: TRBV6-2/TRBV6-3
CDR3 DNA: TGTGCCAGCAGCCGGGGCGCGACGGAGGAAAAACTGTTTTTT
CDR3 protein: CASSRGATEEKLFF

D gene: -
clone size: many
J gene: TRBJ2-7
V gene: TRBV5-6
CDR3 DNA: TGTGCCAGCAGCCCTCCCCTGGGGACGGGCAGGGGCGTCCACGAGCAGTACTTC
CDR3 protein: CASSPPLGTGRGVHEQYF

D gene: TRBD2
clone size: -
J gene: TRBJ2-3
V gene: TRBV28
CDR3 DNA: TGTGCCAGCAGTTTTTCTAGCGGGAGAGGTACGCAGTATTTT
CDR3 protein: CASSFSSGRGTQYF

D gene: -
clone size: few
J gene: TRBJ1-1
V gene: TRBV20-1
CDR3 DNA: TGCAGTGCTAAGTGTAGCGACTTT
CDR3 protein: CSAKCSDF

D gene: -
clone size: medium-sized
J gene: TRBJ2-7
V gene: TRBV5-1
CDR3 DNA: TGCGCCAGCACCCCCGAGAACGAGCAGTACTTC
CDR3 protein: CASTPENEQYF

D gene: TRBD2
clone size: many
J gene: TRBJ2-7
V gene: TRBV27
CDR3 DNA: TGTGCCAGCGGCCGAGGAGCCGGGGGGACCTACGAGCAGTACTTC
CDR3 protein: CASGRGAGGTYEQYF

D gene: -
clone size: -
J gene: TRBJ1-2
V gene: TRBV7-9
CDR3 DNA: TGTGCCAGCAGCTTATACGTTGATCCGGGAAATGGCTACACCTTC
CDR3 protein: CASSLYVDPGNGYTF

D gene: -
clone size: many
J gene: TRBJ2-4
V gene: TRBV20-1
CDR3 DNA: TGCAGTGCTAGAGATAGGGTGCTGGGGCAAAACATTCAGTACTTC
CDR3 protein: CSARDRVLGQNIQYF

D gene: -
clone size: many
J gene: TRBJ2-3
V gene: TRBV4-2
CDR3 DNA: TGTGCCAGCAGCCGAAAGAGGATGGGGGGAGAGCCAGATACGCAGTATTTT
CDR3 protein: CASSRKRMGGEPDTQYF

D gene: -
clone size: -
J gene: TRBJ2-2
V gene: TRBV25-1
CDR3 DNA: TGTGCCAGCAGTGAATCAGCGGCCAGGAACACCGGGGAGCTGTTTTTT
CDR3 protein: CASSESAARNTGELFF

D gene: -
clone size: -
J gene: TRBJ1-2
V gene: TRBV29-1
CDR3 DNA: TGCAGCGTTTCATCAACCCCTGGCTACACCTTC
CDR3 protein: CSVSSTPGYTF

D gene: -
clone size: many
J gene: TRBJ2-7
V gene: TRBV7-2
CDR3 DNA: TGTGCCAGCAGCTTAAGAGGAGGGGGCGCCGCCTACGAGCAGTACTTC
CDR3 protein: CASSLRGGGAAYEQYF

D gene: TRBD2
clone size: many
J gene: TRBJ2-3
V gene: TRBV20-1
CDR3 DNA: TGCAGTGCTAGAGCCCGACTAGCCGAGTACACAGATACGCAGTATTTT
CDR3 protein: CSARARLAEYTDTQYF

D gene: -
clone size: medium-sized
J gene: TRBJ2-5
V gene: TRBV29-1
CDR3 DNA: TGCAGCGTTGTCCCCGGGACTCAAGAGACCCAGTACTTC
CDR3 protein: CSVVPGTQETQYF

D gene: -
clone size: once
J gene: TRBJ2-7
V gene: TRBV20-1
CDR3 DNA: TGCAGTGGGCAGGGACCCAACTACGAGCAGTACTTC
CDR3 protein: CSGQGPNYEQYF

D gene: -
clone size: -
J gene: TRBJ1-2
V gene: TRBV28
CDR3 DNA: TGTGCCAGCAGTTTTGTAGCAGTTGGCGGCTACACCTTC
CDR3 protein: CASSFVAVGGYTF